These T cell receptor beta chains were read from a single sample in a study of blood T cell repertoires in COVID-19. Profiling relied on immunoSEQ multiplex PCR, and the TCRdb table lists in-frame clones only, not all of them. The sample has a few hundred thousand clones, more than 65% seen once; the top ten hold roughly 1.2%. Material: peripheral blood. All receptors come from a human donor with acute or convalescent COVID-19. The donor label of this sample is uncertain. The CDR3 runs from the conserved cysteine through the conserved F or W. Fields, in order: J gene, D gene, V gene, clone size, CDR3 DNA, CDR3 protein. The D gene is left open where the match is weak. Size tells how often a clone was seen (once, few, many) or the class of an expanded clone, and some rows leave it out.

TRBJ2-1 | . | TRBV6-5 | . | TGTGCCAGCAGAAGAAATTTGGACGGGGAGCAAGCGTTCTTC | CASRRNLDGEQAFF
TRBJ1-2 | . | TRBV21-1 | . | TGTGCCAGCATGAGGACAGGGCCCGAGAACTATGGCTACACCTTC | CASMRTGPENYGYTF
TRBJ1-2 | . | TRBV7-8 | many | TGTGCCAGCAGCCGGACGGGGAGTTATGGCTACACCTTC | CASSRTGSYGYTF
TRBJ1-5 | . | TRBV5-5 | . | TGTGCCAGCAGCGCAGGGATTTATCAGCCCCAGCATTTT | CASSAGIYQPQHF
TRBJ1-1 | . | TRBV5-4 | . | TGTGCCAGCAGCCTCCGCGTCGCCGCGAGAGGGAACACTGAAGCTTTCTTT | CASSLRVAARGNTEAFF
TRBJ1-3 | TRBD1 | TRBV29-1 | . | TGCAGCGTGGGGACAGACTCTGGAAACACCATATATTTT | CSVGTDSGNTIYF
TRBJ2-5 | . | TRBV21-1 | . | TGTGCCAGCAGCAAATTAGAGCTAATGGGGGCGGAGACCCAGTACTTC | CASSKLELMGAETQYF
TRBJ1-1 | . | TRBV18 | once | TGTGCCAGCTCACCACAAACTGCCCCAGGAGCTTTCTTT | CASSPQTAPGAFF
TRBJ1-5 | . | TRBV18 | . | TGTGCCAGCTCACGGAGCGACAGGAATCAGCCCCAGCATTTT | CASSRSDRNQPQHF
TRBJ2-4 | . | TRBV24-1 | . | TGTGCCACCAGTGGACGTGGCAGGGGCGGAAACATTCAGTACTTC | CATSGRGRGGNIQYF
TRBJ1-3 | . | TRBV30 | few | TGTGCCTGGAGGAGACTGGGAAACACCATATATTTT | CAWRRLGNTIYF
TRBJ1-2 | . | TRBV7-9 | . | TGTGCCAGCAGCGTTCTCAGGGAAACCTCCGGCTACACCTTC | CASSVLRETSGYTF
TRBJ1-1 | TRBD1 | TRBV29-1 | few | TGCAGCGCAGGTACAGGGGGCGGGAACACTGAAGCTTTCTTT | CSAGTGGGNTEAFF
TRBJ2-1 | TRBD1 | TRBV19 | many | TGTGCCAGCAGGAGAGTCACAGGGGGCGTCTACAATGAGCAGTTCTTC | CASRRVTGGVYNEQFF
TRBJ2-3 | . | TRBV19 | . | TGTGCCAGTAGGGGACTTGACACAGATACGCAGTATTTT | CASRGLDTDTQYF
TRBJ2-1 | TRBD2 | TRBV10-3 | . | TGTGCCATCAGCGACCTTAGCGGGGGGCTCTCCTACAATGAGCAGTTCTTC | CAISDLSGGLSYNEQFF
TRBJ1-4 | . | TRBV18 | . | TGTGCCAGCTCGGGGGGGCAGGAGGAAAAACTGTTTTTT | CASSGGQEEKLFF
TRBJ1-1 | . | TRBV3-1/TRBV3-2 | . | TGTGCCAGCAGCCACCTCCTGCGGCGGGGTGGTACTGAAGCTTTCTTT | CASSHLLRRGGTEAFF
TRBJ2-7 | . | TRBV5-6 | . | TGTGCCAGCAGCTTCAGAAGGGGCTCTGCGCAGTACTTC | CASSFRRGSAQYF
TRBJ2-3 | TRBD2 | TRBV4-1 | . | TGCGCCAGCAGCCTAAATCCGGGTAGCGGGGGGGCAGATACGCAGTATTTT | CASSLNPGSGGADTQYF
TRBJ1-6 | TRBD1 | TRBV7-8 | . | TGTGCCAGCAGCTTAGCAACTAGGACAGGTTGGTCTTCACCCCTCCACTTT | CASSLATRTGWSSPLHF
TRBJ2-4 | TRBD2 | TRBV2 | . | TGTGCCAGCAAGCGGGGGCTGCCAATAAACATTCAGTACTTC | CASKRGLPINIQYF
TRBJ2-5 | TRBD1 | TRBV6-5 | . | TGTGCCAGCAGCCCCGGGACAGGGGTAGAGACCCAGTACTTC | CASSPGTGVETQYF
TRBJ1-5 | . | TRBV27 | few | TGTGCCAGCAGTAAGAGCCGCGGCAATCAGCCCCAGCATTTT | CASSKSRGNQPQHF
TRBJ1-1 | . | TRBV9 | . | TGTGCCAGCAGCGTCAGGGGTTGGAACACTGAAGCTTTCTTT | CASSVRGWNTEAFF
TRBJ2-3 | TRBD1 | TRBV29-1 | . | TGCAGCGTGAACAGGGGACCCACAGATACGCAGTATTTT | CSVNRGPTDTQYF
TRBJ2-1 | TRBD2 | TRBV28 | . | TGTGCCAGCAGTTCTCCCGGGACTAGATCTGAGCAGTTCTTC | CASSSPGTRSEQFF
TRBJ1-1 | TRBD1 | TRBV4-2 | . | TGTGCCAGCAGCCAAGGGCCTACCGGGACAGGGGGCCTAGGAACTGAAGCTTTCTTT | CASSQGPTGTGGLGTEAFF
TRBJ2-2 | . | TRBV2 | . | TGTGCCAGCAGTGAAGCACGGGTTTCCGGGGAGCTGTTTTTT | CASSEARVSGELFF
TRBJ1-1 | . | TRBV10-3 | . | TGTGCCATCAGTGCAAGGGGTAGTGGAAAAACTGAAGCTTTCTTT | CAISARGSGKTEAFF
TRBJ1-2 | . | TRBV30 | . | TGTGCCTGGAGTGTACCTAGCTATGGCTACACCTTC | CAWSVPSYGYTF
TRBJ1-4 | TRBD1 | TRBV19 | . | TGTGCCAGTAGTATGTGGGGGACAGTCGAAAAACTGTTTTTT | CASSMWGTVEKLFF
TRBJ2-1 | TRBD2 | TRBV9 | . | TGTGCCAGCAGCGTAGCAGCGGGAGTACCAAATGAGCAGTTCTTC | CASSVAAGVPNEQFF
TRBJ1-2 | TRBD1 | TRBV5-6 | . | TGTGCCAGCAGCCTGACAGGGACTAACTATGGCTACACCTTC | CASSLTGTNYGYTF
TRBJ1-6 | . | TRBV6-5 | . | TGTGCCAGCAGACCCGACAGACCAAATTCACCCCTCCACTTT | CASRPDRPNSPLHF
TRBJ2-7 | TRBD2 | TRBV7-9 | . | TGTGCCTGCGGGACTAGCGGGAGGGCCTACGAGCAGTACTTC | CACGTSGRAYEQYF
TRBJ1-2 | . | TRBV28 | . | TGTGCCAGCAGTTCCACCCCCCAGGGAACCTATGGCTACACCTTC | CASSSTPQGTYGYTF
TRBJ1-5 | . | TRBV28 | few | TGTGCCAGCAGTTTAACACCTCAGCCCCAGCATTTT | CASSLTPQPQHF
TRBJ2-7 | . | TRBV30 | . | TGTGCCTGGAGTGTGGGAGGAGCTGGAGCCTACGAGCAGTACTTC | CAWSVGGAGAYEQYF
TRBJ1-1 | . | TRBV6-5 | . | TGTGCCAGCAGTAGCCTCGGGTTTCATGCTTTCTTT | CASSSLGFHAFF
TRBJ2-1 | TRBD2 | TRBV5-1 | . | TGCGCCAGCAGCTTGGTCCCCGGGACTAGCGGGAGGGTTAGTGAGCAGTTCTTC | CASSLVPGTSGRVSEQFF
TRBJ2-7 | TRBD2 | TRBV19 | . | TGTGCCAGTAGTATGGGGACTAGCGGGAGGGGGGAGCAGTACTTC | CASSMGTSGRGEQYF
TRBJ2-1 | TRBD2 | TRBV11-2 | . | TGTGCCAGCAGCTTAGACCGGCTAGCGGGAGGTCTGCTGTCGGATGAGCAGTTCTTC | CASSLDRLAGGLLSDEQFF
TRBJ1-6 | . | TRBV27 | . | TGTGCCAGCAGTTTAGGAGGCGTCGGGTCACCCCTCCACTTT | CASSLGGVGSPLHF
TRBJ2-1 | TRBD1 | TRBV29-1 | few | TGCAGCGGGGGACAGGGTAGCTACAATGAGCAGTTCTTC | CSGGQGSYNEQFF
TRBJ1-2 | TRBD1 | TRBV27 | . | TGTGCCAGCAAACGTAGTGACAGGGCGACGAACTATGGCTACACCTTC | CASKRSDRATNYGYTF
TRBJ1-1 | . | TRBV4-2 | once | TGTGCCAGCAGCCAAGATAGTGTAAGGGGCTACACTGAAGCTTTCTTT | CASSQDSVRGYTEAFF
TRBJ1-5 | . | TRBV2 | . | TGTGCCAGCAGTGGGCCAGAATATAGCAATCAGCCCCAGCATTTT | CASSGPEYSNQPQHF
TRBJ2-3 | TRBD1 | TRBV5-1 | . | TGCGCCAGCAGCTCACAGGGGGCTCGCACAGATACGCAGTATTTT | CASSSQGARTDTQYF
TRBJ1-2 | TRBD1 | TRBV2 | . | TGTGCCAGCAGTGAATCGGGGACAGGGTCCTATGGCTACACCTTC | CASSESGTGSYGYTF
TRBJ1-2 | TRBD1 | TRBV18 | once | TGTGCCAGCTCTCTACGACAGGGAGTTGGCTACACCTTC | CASSLRQGVGYTF
TRBJ2-7 | . | TRBV15 | . | TGTGCCACCAGCAGAGAAGGGGGCTACGAGCAGTACTTC | CATSREGGYEQYF
TRBJ2-1 | TRBD2 | TRBV7-9 | . | TGTGCCAGCAGCTTCACCGGGACTAGCGGGAGGAGTGGGTACAATGAGCAGTTCTTC | CASSFTGTSGRSGYNEQFF
TRBJ2-5 | . | TRBV2 | . | TGTGCCAGCAGTTACACGGGATTTCGAACGGAGACCCAGTACTTC | CASSYTGFRTETQYF
TRBJ1-5 | TRBD1 | TRBV2 | . | TGTGCCAGCAGTGTTGGACAGGAGAGACGGCAGCCCCAGCATTTT | CASSVGQERRQPQHF
TRBJ1-2 | . | TRBV28 | . | TGTGCCAGCAGTTATGGGACACTCTATGGCTACACCTTC | CASSYGTLYGYTF